The 8 T cell receptor beta chains below all came from one sample that was sequenced in a study of patients and donors after allogeneic stem cell transplantation. TCRdb analysed the RT-PCR reads with MiXCR anew, one entry per CDR3 protein. The sample lists 150,000 to 250,000 distinct CDR3 sequences, less than 45% occurring once. Sequenced material: blood, either unsorted or a sorted T cell fraction (not recorded which). The receptors stem from a human donor who was either an allogeneic HSCT recipient or a stem cell or donor lymphocyte infusion donor (not recorded which). It is not recorded whose cells these are; they may come from a transplant donor.

The chain uses TRBV19 and TRBJ2-1; 7 bases are shared with TRBD2. Germline loops: CDR1 LNHDA, CDR2 SQIVND (reference sequence). This CDR3 spans 16 amino acids. V gave up 3 bases and J gave up 4 bases; unmatched junction bases: 9. The CDR3 DNA is TGTGCCAGTAGTATTGAGGGAGGGGTAGGGTACAATGAGCAGTTCTTC. It specifies CASSIEGGVGYNEQFF.

The J gene is TRBJ2-3, the V gene TRBV4-3; no definite D call. V was shortened by 1 base and J by 1 base, with 12 bases between the two germline ends. This CDR3 region has 16 residues. Germline CDR1 and CDR2: LGHNA and YSLEER. The CDR3 region is CASSQGPGFGTDTQYF. DNA of the CDR3: TGCGCCAGCAGCCAAGGACCCGGATTTGGCACAGATACGCAGTATTTT.

This clonotype was picked up a small number of times. The chain employs TRBV29-1 and TRBJ2-1, with a tentative D call TRBD2 (5 bases). Germline values: CDR1 SQVTM, CDR2 ANQGSEA. CDR3 length equals 11 residues. Trimming took off 4 bases at V and 9 bases at J, with 10 bases between the two ends. The CDR3 protein is CSVGPGIEQFF. The CDR3, as DNA: TGCAGCGTTGGGCCCGGGATTGAGCAGTTCTTC.

The rearrangement links TRBV7-6 to TRBJ2-3; 9 nucleotides match TRBD1. The V and J ends lost 3 bases and 5 bases, in that order; junction bases with no gene match: 3. CDR1 and CDR2 from the germline V gene are SGHVS and FNYEAQ. CDR3 length: 14 amino acids. The CDR3 loop reads CASSFGTGRDTQYF. CDR3 sequence (DNA): TGTGCCAGCAGCTTTGGGACAGGGAGAGATACGCAGTATTTT.

The gene calls are TRBV28 and TRBJ1-4; no definite D call. The germline V and J ends were trimmed by 3 bases and 8 bases, with 16 bases remaining between them. The CDR3 has 15 residues. Germline V gives CDR1 MDHEN, CDR2 SYDVKM. The CDR3 nucleotides are TGTGCCAGCAGTTTCCATCCCTGGAGACGGGAAAAACTGTTTTTT. Amino acid sequence: CASSFHPWRREKLFF.

As for this clonotype: Given the absence of the conserved phenylalanine or tryptophan at the CDR3 end, a read error is likely. The rearrangement joins TRBV9 to TRBJ1-4, with D uncertain. This CDR3 is 13 amino acids long. Germline loops: CDR1 SGDLS, CDR2 YYNGEE. V was cut by 1 base and J by 7 bases, with 8 bases left in between. The CDR3 sequence: CASSVNMGEKLFL. As DNA, the CDR3 is TGTGCCAGCAGCGTAAATATGGGTGAAAAACTGTTTTTG.

This clonotype has more than one count but fewer than ten. The rearrangement uses TRBV6-5 and TRBJ2-3; TRBD2 aligns across 8 bases. CDR1 is MNHEY and CDR2 is SVGAGI in the germline V gene. Trimming removed 6 bases from V and 6 bases from J; junction bases left unmatched: 11. The CDR3 runs 15 residues. This CDR3 is CASSHTSGPQDTQYF. The CDR3 bases are TGTGCCAGCAGCCACACTAGCGGACCACAGGATACGCAGTATTTT.

Written as DNA, the CDR3 is TGCAGCGTCGGCCCCGGTCTGAACACTGAAGCTTTCTTT. This gives the protein CSVGPGLNTEAFF. This chain uses TRBV29-1 with TRBJ1-1; D is unclear. This CDR3 is 13 amino acids long. The germline V and J ends were trimmed by 6 bases and 0 bases, with 11 bases remaining between them. Looked up from germline, CDR1 is SQVTM and CDR2 is ANQGSEA.